The T cell receptor beta chain under discussion was sequenced for a study of blood T cell repertoires in COVID-19. At the level of the study: The United States, Italy and Spain supplied acute and convalescent COVID-19 samples.

Methods used by the authors: Quantification of nucleated cells was approximated via reference gene primer amplification. Profiling relied on immunoSEQ multiplex PCR, and the TCRdb table lists in-frame clones only, not all of them. That table supplies the V and J calls and clone size; D and trimming were determined from the DNA. The sample has more than 75,000 clones; more than 80% are singletons. The V end was cut by 4 bases, the J end by 6 bases, with 13 bases between. CDR1 SGHTA and CDR2 FQGTGA come from the germline V gene. The CDR3 totals 14 residues. The chain is built from TRBV7-3 and TRBJ2-1, with D perhaps matching TRBD1 (5 bases). The source of this sequence is a human donor in a cohort sampled during active COVID-19. Sequencing was performed on peripheral blood. Here the CDR3 DNA reads TGTGCCAGCAGCTACAGGAGTAAGGCCAATGAGCAGTTCTTC. Encoded protein: CASSYRSKANEQFF.